The 32 T cell receptor beta chains below come from one sample, sequenced in a study of T cells in Graves' hyperthyroidism and ophthalmopathy. Amplified TCR beta CDR3 regions came from RNA transcripts. In the first-round RT-PCR of the TCR CDR3, the HTBI primer set was used. TCRdb recomputed calls from the multiplex PCR reads with MiXCR, one row per CDR3 protein. The top ten clones hold roughly 10% of a sample with hundreds of thousands of distinct CDR3 sequences, approximately 15% of them seen once. Source material: blood. The receptors stem from a woman younger than 35 with Graves' hyperthyroidism.

The chain uses TRBV12-3 or TRBV12-4 and TRBJ2-1; 7 bases are a match to TRBD2. V gave up 6 bases and J gave up 10 bases; unmatched junction bases: 6. The CDR3 is 12 amino acids. The CDR3 here is CASSLGGPEQFF. The CDR3 DNA reads TGTGCCAGCAGCCTGGGAGGGCCAGAGCAGTTCTTC.

About this clonotype: This sequence may be a read error, since a much larger clone differs from it by one base. This likely comes from a read error, as the CDR3 has no conserved phenylalanine or tryptophan at its end. The chain is built from TRBV12-3 or TRBV12-4 and TRBJ2-2; unclear D gene. This CDR3 region has 13 residues. V lost 3 bases to trimming and J lost 6 bases, with 8 bases between them. This chain's CDR3 is CASSLGWSGELFL. The CDR3 DNA is TGTGCCAGCAGTTTGGGTTGGTCCGGGGAGCTGTTTCTT.

This chain connects TRBV19 to TRBJ2-7; D is undetermined. The V gene lost 3 bases and the J gene lost 2 bases, with 14 bases spanning the gap. The CDR3 extends over 15 amino acids. Per germline, CDR1 LNHDA and CDR2 SQIVND (reference sequence). The CDR3 region is CASSIGIGHTYEQYF. The CDR3 DNA follows: TGTGCCAGTAGTATTGGGATAGGGCACACCTACGAGCAGTACTTC.

CDR3 sequence (DNA): TGTGCCAGCAAGCACGGGCAGGCGGGGACCCAGTACTTC. Translation gives CASKHGQAGTQYF. This chain connects TRBV6-1 to TRBJ2-5; D might be TRBD2 (5 bases). Germline CDR1 reads MNHNS; CDR2 reads SASEGT. The CDR3 consists of 13 residues. Trimming removed 7 bases at V and 7 bases at J, with 16 bases between.

This clonotype occurred a few times. V usage is TRBV19 and J usage is TRBJ2-6; 10 bases line up with TRBD1. Germline CDR1 reads LNHDA; CDR2 reads SQIVND (reference sequence). The J segment lost 4 bases and the V segment lost 5 bases, leaving 11 bases of the junction unmatched. The CDR3 contains 18 residues. CDR3: CASSPRQGASSGANVLTF. Here the CDR3 DNA reads TGTGCCAGTAGTCCCCGACAGGGGGCGAGCTCCGGGGCCAACGTCCTGACTTTC.

This chain uses TRBV2 with TRBJ2-7; possible D gene TRBD2, 5 bases. CDR1 and CDR2 (germline): SNHLY, FYNNEI. The V and J ends lost 4 bases and 0 bases respectively, with 10 bases between them. The CDR3 loop spans 14 amino acids. The CDR3 region has the DNA TGTGCCAGCAGTGGGCCCCTAGCCTCCTACGAGCAGTACTTC. Translation: CASSGPLASYEQYF.

In its sample, this clonotype was seen many times. This rearrangement joins TRBV7-2 to TRBJ2-1; no reliable D call. In germline, CDR1 is SGHTA, CDR2 FQGNSA. The CDR3 spans 15 residues. Trimming took off 1 base at V and 0 bases at J, with 7 bases between the two ends. This CDR3 reads CASSLEVVSYNEQFF. CDR3 coding DNA: TGTGCCAGCAGCTTAGAAGTGGTCTCCTACAATGAGCAGTTCTTC.

The rearrangement uses TRBV7-3 and TRBJ2-2, with 9 bases fitting TRBD2. V shed 0 bases and J 6 bases; nucleotides not matched to a gene: 2. The CDR3 extends over 15 amino acids. Germline-derived CDR1 and CDR2 are SGHTA and FQGTGA. The CDR3 nucleotides are TGTGCCAGCAGCTTAACCCTAGCGGGACCCGGGGAGCTGTTTTTT. It translates to CASSLTLAGPGELFF.

This clonotype was seen many times. The chain combines TRBV29-1 with TRBJ2-5, with D possibly TRBD2 on 5 matching bases. This CDR3 contains 15 residues. V dropped 6 bases and J dropped 2 bases, with 19 bases sitting between them. Germline lookup yields CDR1 SQVTM and CDR2 ANQGSEA. The CDR3 is CSVLKLGALQETQYF. In nucleotides, the CDR3 is TGCAGCGTGTTGAAATTGGGAGCCCTTCAAGAGACCCAGTACTTC.

This clonotype was counted ten times or more. The chain couples TRBV6-1 to TRBJ1-4; a possible D gene is TRBD1 (5 bases). The V end was cut by 5 bases, the J end by 2 bases, with 18 bases between. CDR1 and CDR2 from the germline V gene are MNHNS and SASEGT. The CDR3 covers 17 residues. The CDR3 sequence is CASSPLSAGSTNEKLFF. The CDR3 DNA reads TGTGCCAGCAGTCCCCTGTCCGCAGGGTCTACTAATGAAAAACTGTTTTTT.

This clonotype was counted many times. This sequence joins TRBV4-2 and TRBJ1-1, with no clear D. In germline, CDR1 is LGHNA, CDR2 YNFKEQ. The ends were cut back, 7 bases at V and 1 base at J, with 16 bases in the middle. This CDR3 is built from 15 residues. The CDR3 here is CASTPQDQWNTEAFF. CDR3 nucleotides: TGTGCCAGCACTCCACAAGACCAGTGGAACACTGAAGCTTTCTTT.

Many counts were recorded for this clonotype. This chain links TRBV20-1 with TRBJ1-2, with 7 bases matching TRBD1. The germline gives CDR1 DFQATT, CDR2 SNEGSKA (reference sequence). Trimming took 0 bases from V and 6 from J; bases not matched to a gene: 1. The CDR3 is made up of 12 amino acids. CDR3 sequence: CSAREGGHGYTF. DNA for the CDR3: TGCAGTGCTAGAGAAGGGGGCCATGGCTACACCTTC.

The V gene is TRBV2, the J gene TRBJ2-1; the D is unclear. Trimming shortened V by 6 bases and J by 6 bases, and 15 bases separated the two germline ends. The germline gives CDR1 SNHLY, CDR2 FYNNEI. This CDR3 has 14 amino acids. The CDR3: CASRFEHRGNEQFF. CDR3 coding DNA: TGTGCCAGCAGATTCGAGCACCGCGGCAATGAGCAGTTCTTC.

This clonotype was seen at least ten times. The rearrangement uses TRBV7-2 and TRBJ2-2; TRBD2 matches 7 bases. J was trimmed by 8 bases and V by 5 bases; bases with no gene match: 14. Germline V gives CDR1 SGHTA, CDR2 FQGNSA. This CDR3 contains 16 residues. The CDR3 DNA reads as TGTGCCAGCAGCCCCGGACTAGTATCGACCCTAGGGGAGCTGTTTTTT. This gives the protein CASSPGLVSTLGELFF. The variable domain in full, completed from reference TRBV7-2 and TRBJ2-2, reads GAGVSQSPSNKVTEKGKDVELRCDPISGHTALYWYRQSLGQGLEFLIYFQGNSAPDKSGLPSDRFSAERTGGSVSTLTIQRTQQEDSAVYLCASSPGLVSTLGELFFGEGSRLTVL.

This clonotype has a count of ten or more. V gene TRBV2 combines with J gene TRBJ1-5, with unresolved D. Looked up from germline, CDR1 is SNHLY and CDR2 is FYNNEI. Deletions cut 4 bases from V and 3 bases from J, with 10 bases between. This CDR3 comprises 14 residues. CDR3 sequence reads: CASSGSQINQPQHF. In DNA, the CDR3 is TGTGCCAGCAGTGGTTCACAGATCAATCAGCCCCAGCATTTT.

Details on this clonotype: A read error may be the cause here, since a much bigger clone is one base away. This chain uses TRBV12-3 or TRBV12-4 with TRBJ2-7; the D is unclear. TRBJ2-1 explains the end of the DNA better; the J call may be wrong. This CDR3 has 14 residues. CDR3 sequence reads: CASSFGSNLYEQFF. CDR3 DNA sequence: TGTGCCAGCAGTTTCGGCAGCAACCTCTACGAGCAGTTCTTC.

This clonotype was observed a few times. J is TRBJ1-6 and V is TRBV30, with a tentative D call TRBD1 (5 bases). Trimming took off 5 bases at V and 7 bases at J, with 9 bases between the two ends. Germline assignment: CDR1 GTSNPN and CDR2 SVGIG (reference sequence). The CDR3 is 12 residues long. The CDR3 sequence: CAWQGINSPLHF. The CDR3, as DNA: TGTGCCTGGCAGGGAATAAATTCACCCCTCCACTTT.

The chain recombines TRBV19 with TRBJ2-2; D is tentatively TRBD1 or TRBD2 (5 bases each). Germline CDR1 is LNHDA and CDR2 is SQIVND (reference sequence). V was shortened by 3 bases and J by 4 bases, with 21 bases between the two germline ends. The CDR3 loop spans 18 amino acids. CDR3 DNA sequence: TGTGCCAGTAGTATGTGGTTGAGGGGTCGGTCTCTCACCGGGGAGCTGTTTTTT. Protein sequence: CASSMWLRGRSLTGELFF.

This clonotype has more than one count but fewer than ten. The chain recombines TRBV4-3 with TRBJ2-7, with TRBD2 as a possible D gene (6 bases). This CDR3 comprises 17 residues. The germline V gene has CDR1 LGHNA and CDR2 YSLEER. V dropped 4 bases and J dropped 2 bases, with 21 bases sitting between them. CDR3 nucleotide sequence: TGCGCCAGCAGCCGATCTCTGAAAACGACTAGGACCTACGAGCAGTACTTC. Amino acid sequence: CASSRSLKTTRTYEQYF.

The chain recombines TRBV6-1 with TRBJ2-7, with 8 bases lining up with TRBD2. In germline, CDR1 is MNHNS, CDR2 SASEGT. Losses at the gene ends were 7 bases for V and 2 bases for J; bases not matched to a gene: 10. This CDR3 has 15 residues. CDR3 bases: TGTGCCAGCACCCCCGGGGGGGGGGGGGCCTACGAGCAGTACTTC. Its protein product is CASTPGGGGAYEQYF.

The rearrangement joins TRBV28 to TRBJ1-5; D is ambiguous. V was trimmed by 1 base and J by 2 bases, leaving 9 bases between them. Germline V gene sequence: CDR1 MDHEN, CDR2 SYDVKM. CDR3 size: 15 residues. CDR3 region: CASSLLGERNQPQHF. The DNA of the CDR3 is TGTGCCAGCAGTTTATTGGGAGAGCGCAATCAGCCCCAGCATTTT.

The sample holds many counts of this clonotype. This sequence joins TRBV6-1 and TRBJ2-1; 13 bases map to TRBD2. With V trimmed by 6 bases and J by 10 bases, 12 bases remained unmatched. The CDR3 length is 16 residues. CDR1 is MNHNS, CDR2 SASEGT, per germline. The DNA for the CDR3 is TGTGCCAGCAGGGTACTAGCGGGAGGGATGCGCGCGGAGCAGTTCTTC. Its protein is CASRVLAGGMRAEQFF.

The chain carries TRBV6-5 and TRBJ2-5, with 9 bases fitting TRBD1. Per the germline V gene, CDR1 is MNHEY and CDR2 is SVGAGI. V dropped 2 bases and J dropped 4; count of bases not matched to a gene: 5. CDR3 length: 15 amino acids. CDR3 amino acids: CASSYRDRERETQYF. CDR3 in DNA: TGTGCCAGCAGTTACCGGGACAGGGAACGAGAGACCCAGTACTTC.

V is TRBV28 and J is TRBJ1-4; weak D call: TRBD1 (6 bases). CDR3 length: 13 residues. Germline V gene data show CDR1 as MDHEN and CDR2 as SYDVKM. With 7 bases removed from V and 8 bases from J, the gap between germline ends came to 14 bases. The CDR3 sequence is CASKDGGGEKLFF. CDR3 DNA: TGTGCCAGCAAGGACGGGGGCGGAGAAAAACTGTTTTTT.

The chain has TRBV11-2 and TRBJ2-7; 12 bases line up with TRBD2. J was trimmed by 4 bases and V by 5 bases; bases with no gene match: 9. The CDR3 is made up of 16 amino acids. Germline V gene data show CDR1 as SGHAT and CDR2 as FQNNGV. CDR3 amino acids: CASSLTSGSSGYEQYF. The CDR3 DNA follows: TGTGCCAGCAGCCTGACTAGCGGGAGCTCGGGATACGAGCAGTACTTC. The variable domain in full, with the rest retrieved from reference TRBV11-2 and TRBJ2-7, is EAGVAQSPRYKIIEKRQSVAFWCNPISGHATLYWYQQILGQGPKLLIQFQNNGVVDDSQLPKDRFSAERLKGVDSTLKIQPAKLEDSAVYLCASSLTSGSSGYEQYFGPGTRLTVT.

Details on this clonotype: Without the conserved terminal phenylalanine or tryptophan, this CDR3 likely stems from a read error. The gene calls are TRBV19 and TRBJ1-5; TRBD1 matches 8 bases. Germline CDR1 reads LNHDA; CDR2 reads SQIVND (reference sequence). Trimming removed 8 bases from V and 2 bases from J; junction bases left unmatched: 8. The CDR3 sequence is 15 residues long. The CDR3 DNA is TGTGCCAGTGAACAGGGGGTTACTGGCAATCAGCCCCAGCATTCT. Residues: CASEQGVTGNQPQHS.

This clonotype was counted many times. The V and J genes are TRBV12-3 or TRBV12-4 and TRBJ1-2; tentatively, D is TRBD1 (5 bases). CDR3 length: 14 residues. The ends were cut back, 5 bases at V and 3 bases at J, with 13 bases in the middle. The CDR3 nucleotides are TGTGCCAGCAGTATGGGGGATGAATACTATGGCTACACCTTC. Translated, it gives CASSMGDEYYGYTF.

This clonotype was seen many times. This chain connects TRBV3-1 to TRBJ1-1; D is possibly TRBD1 (5 bases). CDR1 LGHDT and CDR2 YNNKEL come from the germline V gene (reference sequence). Trimming removed 3 bases at V and 5 bases at J, with 10 bases between. The CDR3 is made up of 13 amino acids. The CDR3 is CASSQGGGTEAFF. Here the CDR3 DNA reads TGTGCCAGCAGCCAGGGGGGGGGAACTGAAGCTTTCTTT.

This clonotype was counted ten times or more. The chain links TRBV28 to TRBJ2-1, with 8 bases fitting TRBD2. The CDR3 is 17 residues long. Germline V gene data show CDR1 as MDHEN and CDR2 as SYDVKM. V was clipped by 4 bases and J by 8 bases; unmatched bases: 16. CDR3 protein: CASSSSLAGPVIDEQFF. The CDR3 region has the DNA TGTGCCAGCAGTTCCTCGCTAGCGGGCCCGGTGATAGATGAGCAGTTCTTC.

The CDR3 nucleotides read TGCGCCAGCAGCCTGTATGAGACAGGGGCCTCCGAGCAGTACTTC. Translated, it gives CASSLYETGASEQYF. This sequence joins TRBV4-3 and TRBJ2-7, with 8 bases identical to TRBD1. V lost 4 bases, J lost 6 bases, and 11 bases stayed unmatched. Germline V CDR1 and CDR2: LGHNA, YSLEER. The length of the CDR3 is 15 residues.

The chain combines TRBV7-9 with TRBJ2-3; TRBD2 aligns across 9 bases. This CDR3 spans 18 amino acids. Germline CDR1 and CDR2: SEHNR and FQNEAQ (reference sequence). The trim removed 5 bases at V and 0 bases at J, leaving 12 bases unmatched. DNA for the CDR3: TGTGCCAGCAGCACGGACCCCCTAGCGGGACCTAGCACAGATACGCAGTATTTT. Protein sequence: CASSTDPLAGPSTDTQYF.

Concerning this clonotype: It may be a read error: a sequence one base away is much more abundant. The chain is built from TRBV7-9 and TRBJ2-4; weak D call: TRBD2 (6 bases). The CDR3 length is 17 residues. The germline V gene encodes CDR1 SEHNR and CDR2 FQNEAQ (reference sequence). CDR3 DNA sequence: TGTGCCAGCGGCTTAGGAAGTGCGGGACGGGCCAAAAACATTCAGTACTTC. Translated, it gives CASGLGSAGRAKNIQYF.